These 5 T cell receptor beta chains came from one sample sequenced in a study of CD8 T cells in Susac syndrome. Random hexamers primed reverse transcription of roughly 0.45 to 1 ug RNA. TCRdb re-derived calls from the immunoSEQ multiplex PCR reads in MiXCR, one entry per CDR3 protein. The sample lists about 190,000 distinct CDR3 sequences, 90% to 95% seen once, with about 0.09% in the top ten. The sample was CD4+ T cells from PBMCs. The receptor source for this set is a human donor with Susac syndrome.

V gene TRBV18 combines with J gene TRBJ2-4; 8 positions agree with TRBD1. The J segment lost 6 bases and the V segment lost 2 bases, leaving 9 bases of the junction unmatched. The CDR3 runs 16 residues. The V gene's germline CDR1 is KGHSH and CDR2 LQKENI. The CDR3 DNA sequence: TGTGCCAGCTCACCAGGCGACAGGGGCGGCGGAAACATTCAGTACTTC. Translation gives CASSPGDRGGGNIQYF.

The chain links TRBV7-9 to TRBJ2-1, with D possibly being TRBD1 (5 bases). The CDR3 is 16 residues long. The V and J ends lost 5 bases and 3 bases respectively, with 17 bases between them. In germline, CDR1 is SEHNR, CDR2 FQNEAQ (reference sequence). In DNA form, the CDR3 reads TGTGCCAGCAGCCGATCCCAGGGAATCGTCTACAATGAGCAGTTCTTC. The encoded protein is CASSRSQGIVYNEQFF.

The chain carries TRBV29-1 and TRBJ1-2, with a weak D call TRBD1 (5 bases). CDR1 is SQVTM, CDR2 ANQGSEA, per germline. Trimming cost V 4 bases and J 0 bases, with 21 bases left between them. The CDR3 totals 17 residues. CDR3 DNA sequence: TGCAGCGTTGTCATGCGGTGGCAGGGCTCAGCTAACTATGGCTACACCTTC. Translating gives CSVVMRWQGSANYGYTF. The variable domain in full, with the rest retrieved from reference TRBV29-1 and TRBJ1-2, is SAVISQKPSRDICQRGTSLTIQCQVDSQVTMMFWYRQQPGQSLTLIATANQGSEATYESGFVIDKFPISRPNLTFSTLTVSNMSPEDSSIYLCSVVMRWQGSANYGYTFGSGTRLTVV.

The chain couples TRBV5-1 to TRBJ2-1; D is unclear. The CDR3 totals 14 residues. With 1 base removed from V and 0 bases from J, the gap between germline ends came to 5 bases. Germline loops: CDR1 SGHRS, CDR2 YFSETQ. The CDR3 loop is CASSLQSSYNEQFF. In DNA, the CDR3 is TGCGCCAGCAGCTTGCAGAGCTCCTACAATGAGCAGTTCTTC.

The CDR3 DNA reads as TGTGCCATCAGGGCGGACAGGGCTGGGAATGGCTACACCTTC. It translates to CAIRADRAGNGYTF. The chain links TRBV10-3 to TRBJ1-2; 8 bases are shared with TRBD1. The CDR3 totals 14 residues. Germline V gives CDR1 ENHRY, CDR2 SYGVKD. V dropped 6 bases and J dropped 6; count of bases not matched to a gene: 9.